The 30 T cell receptor beta chains listed next were all sequenced from one sample in a study of shared T cell receptors in the human thymus. Profiled with immunoSEQ multiplex PCR; TCRdb holds only in-frame clones, not every one. The sample shows approximately 490,000 clones, around 78% of them seen only once. This sample also belongs to another study, concerning human thymus T cells.

Sequenced: thymocytes. These receptors came from a boy under three years old with a congenital heart defect.

CDR3 protein: CASSQGPAGGPEGTQYF. The DNA for the CDR3 is TGTGCCAGCAGCCAAGGACCAGCGGGAGGGCCGGAGGGTACGCAGTATTTT. The chain uses TRBV4-2 and TRBJ2-3; 10 nucleotides line up with TRBD2. This CDR3 is 17 amino acids long. V trimming: 1 base; J trimming: 8 bases; junction bases outside the gene matches: 12. In germline, CDR1 is LGHNA, CDR2 YNFKEQ.

This clone was counted only a few times. The chain uses TRBV19 and TRBJ1-4; 11 bases align to TRBD1. This CDR3 has 18 residues. CDR1 and CDR2 (germline): LNHDA, SQIVND (reference sequence). V trimming: 3 bases; J trimming: 7 bases; junction bases outside the gene matches: 13. CDR3 amino acids: CASSMAWDRGYPGEKLFF. DNA for the CDR3: TGTGCCAGTAGTATGGCCTGGGACAGGGGGTATCCGGGTGAAAAACTGTTTTTT.

A single count supports this clone. The J gene is TRBJ2-1, the V gene TRBV4-1; 15 bases match TRBD2. The CDR3 runs to 18 residues. The V gene end was trimmed by 4 bases and the J gene end by 3 bases; junction bases not matched to a gene: 7. From germline, CDR1 is MGHRA and CDR2 YSYEKL. CDR3 in amino acids: CASSPPGLAGGLYNEQFF. The DNA for the CDR3 is TGCGCCAGCAGCCCCCCCGGACTAGCGGGAGGGCTCTACAATGAGCAGTTCTTC.

The rearrangement links TRBV6-1 to TRBJ2-7, with 7 bases aligning to TRBD2. Germline V lookup: CDR1 MNHNS, CDR2 SASEGT. V shed 6 bases, J shed 3 bases, and the junction held 5 bases outside the gene matches. CDR3 length: 13 amino acids. CDR3 DNA: TGTGCCAGCAGGGGGGGAGGGGTCTACGAGCAGTACTTC. Its protein product is CASRGGGVYEQYF.

This clone was seen a few times. The chain employs TRBV27 and TRBJ1-4; D not certain. V gave up 5 bases and J gave up 4 bases, with 8 bases separating them. CDR3 length: 13 residues. Germline values: CDR1 MNHEY, CDR2 SMNVEV (reference sequence). This CDR3 reads CASSTPCNEKLFF. The CDR3 bases are TGTGCCAGCAGTACACCGTGTAATGAAAAACTGTTTTTT.

The rearrangement links TRBV5-1 to TRBJ2-7; 10 bases fit TRBD1. CDR1 SGHRS and CDR2 YFSETQ come from the germline V gene. J gave up 3 bases and V 3 bases, and 3 bases lay outside the gene matches. The CDR3 sequence is 14 residues long. CDR3 DNA sequence: TGCGCCAGCAGCTGGGGGACAGGGGACTACGAGCAGTACTTC. Its protein product is CASSWGTGDYEQYF.

The chain has TRBV9 and TRBJ1-5; 8 bases are a match to TRBD1. The V and J ends lost 3 bases and 5 bases, in that order; junction bases with no gene match: 4. CDR1 is SGDLS, CDR2 YYNGEE, per germline. The CDR3 spans 14 residues. The CDR3, as DNA: TGTGCCAGCAGCGCACAGGGGGACTATCAGCCCCAGCATTTT. Residues: CASSAQGDYQPQHF.

The genes are TRBV7-2 and TRBJ2-3; D remains unclear. Germline-derived CDR1 and CDR2 are SGHTA and FQGNSA. The V end was cut by 5 bases, the J end by 6 bases, with 15 bases between. The CDR3 spans 14 residues. CDR3 DNA sequence: TGTGCCAGCAGCCGAGCAAGCGAGCCGGATACGCAGTATTTT. Amino acid sequence: CASSRASEPDTQYF.

The count of this clone is one. The chain couples TRBV7-2 to TRBJ2-7, with 13 bases aligning to TRBD2. This CDR3 spans 17 amino acids. The J segment lost 3 bases and the V segment lost 1 base, leaving 6 bases of the junction unmatched. Per the germline V gene, CDR1 is SGHTA and CDR2 is FQGNSA. The CDR3 sequence: CASSLGIGTSGNYEQYF. In nucleotides, the CDR3 is TGTGCCAGCAGCTTAGGGATTGGGACTAGCGGGAACTACGAGCAGTACTTC.

V usage is TRBV6-5 and J usage is TRBJ1-2, with 7 nucleotides matching TRBD1. The CDR3 sequence is 15 residues long. J lost 0 bases, V lost 6 bases, and 7 bases had no gene match. Germline CDR1 reads MNHEY; CDR2 reads SVGAGI. DNA for the CDR3: TGTGCCAGCAGCCTGGACAGGAAGACTAACTATGGCTACACCTTC. Translated, it gives CASSLDRKTNYGYTF.

The V gene is TRBV4-2, the J gene TRBJ1-1, with D perhaps TRBD1 (5 bases). This CDR3 is built from 13 residues. Germline V gene data show CDR1 as LGHNA and CDR2 as YNFKEQ. The V end was cut by 2 bases, the J end by 6 bases, with 10 bases between. CDR3: CASSQFGRAEAFF. The CDR3 DNA reads as TGTGCCAGCAGCCAATTTGGCAGGGCTGAAGCTTTCTTT.

The V and J genes are TRBV4-1 and TRBJ2-2, with 11 nucleotides matching TRBD2. The CDR3 totals 20 residues. J lost 7 bases, V lost 0 bases, and 16 bases had no gene match. Germline assignment: CDR1 MGHRA and CDR2 YSYEKL. CDR3 DNA: TGCGCCAGCAGCCAAGATCTCCGGGAGGTAGCGGGAGGGCCTGGCGGGGAGCTGTTTTTT. Residues: CASSQDLREVAGGPGGELFF.

The chain carries TRBV6-5 and TRBJ2-7; TRBD2 matches at 9 bases. The ends lost 3 bases at V and 3 bases at J; junction bases unmatched: 6. Germline values: CDR1 MNHEY, CDR2 SVGAGI. The CDR3 extends over 15 amino acids. CDR3 loop: CASSYRDSGSYEQYF. The CDR3 nucleotides read TGTGCCAGCAGTTATAGGGATAGCGGGAGCTACGAGCAGTACTTC.

This chain links TRBV20-1 with TRBJ1-2, with D possibly matching TRBD1 (5 bases). The CDR3 is made up of 11 amino acids. The V gene lost 3 bases and the J gene lost 7 bases, with 9 bases spanning the gap. The V gene's germline CDR1 is DFQATT and CDR2 SNEGSKA (reference sequence). CDR3 sequence (DNA): TGCAGTGCTAGCGACAGTGTTGGCTACACCTTC. Amino acid sequence: CSASDSVGYTF.

CDR3 region: CASSLSERDNTGELFF. CDR3 nucleotides: TGTGCCAGCAGTTTATCAGAGCGGGATAATACCGGGGAGCTGTTTTTT. The V and J genes are TRBV27 and TRBJ2-2, with TRBD2 matching 7 bases. Per germline, CDR1 MNHEY and CDR2 SMNVEV (reference sequence). CDR3 length: 16 amino acids. The V gene end was trimmed by 0 bases and the J gene end by 5 bases; junction bases not matched to a gene: 6.

The chain carries TRBV14 and TRBJ1-2, with D maybe TRBD1 (6 bases). V was clipped by 4 bases and J by 4 bases, with 10 bases between them. Germline V gene sequence: CDR1 SGHDN, CDR2 FVKESK. The CDR3 extends over 13 amino acids. Here the CDR3 reads CASSLQGSYGYTF. CDR3 DNA: TGTGCCAGCAGCCTACAGGGAAGCTATGGCTACACCTTC.

This clone was counted only a few times. The chain is built from TRBV28 and TRBJ2-2; 9 bases match TRBD2. The CDR3 contains 16 residues. Germline CDR1 is MDHEN and CDR2 is SYDVKM. V dropped 4 bases and J dropped 2; count of bases not matched to a gene: 5. For the CDR3, the DNA is TGTGCCAGCAGTTCGACTAGCGGAAATAACACCGGGGAGCTGTTTTTT. This sequence encodes CASSSTSGNNTGELFF.

The chain links TRBV14 to TRBJ2-2; 7 bases match TRBD2. The germline CDR1 and CDR2 sequences are SGHDN and FVKESK. Losses at the gene ends were 1 base for V and 5 bases for J; bases not matched to a gene: 19. The CDR3 runs 20 residues. CDR3 in amino acids: CASSQVLYLIGTKGTGELFF. The CDR3 DNA reads TGTGCCAGCAGCCAAGTCCTTTACCTTATCGGGACTAAGGGTACCGGGGAGCTGTTTTTT.

This sequence joins TRBV14 and TRBJ1-1, with 12 bases lining up with TRBD1. Germline V gives CDR1 SGHDN, CDR2 FVKESK. The CDR3 is 16 amino acids. The junction had 0 bases not matched to a gene; V was cut back by 1 base and J by 0 bases. The CDR3 DNA follows: TGTGCCAGCAGCCAAGGGGACAGGGGGCTGAACACTGAAGCTTTCTTT. Protein: CASSQGDRGLNTEAFF.

The V gene is TRBV27, the J gene TRBJ2-4, with 7 bases that match TRBD2. CDR3 length: 17 amino acids. V lost 0 bases to trimming and J lost 2 bases; unmatched junction nucleotides: 7. CDR1 and CDR2 from the germline V gene are MNHEY and SMNVEV (reference sequence). CDR3 in DNA: TGTGCCAGCAGTTTATCGGTTCCAGCGGGATCCAAAAACATTCAGTACTTC. Protein: CASSLSVPAGSKNIQYF.

CDR3: CASSGRDRENKRETQYF. DNA of the CDR3: TGTGCCAGCAGTGGAAGGGACAGGGAGAATAAACGAGAGACCCAGTACTTC. The genes are TRBV28 and TRBJ2-5; 9 nucleotides line up with TRBD1. In germline, CDR1 is MDHEN, CDR2 SYDVKM. V shed 5 bases, J shed 4 bases, and the junction held 14 bases outside the gene matches. The CDR3 has 17 amino acids.

The V call is TRBV27, the J call TRBJ2-1, with a possible D match to TRBD2 (6 bases). The V end was cut by 0 bases, the J end by 2 bases, with 11 bases between. The V gene's germline CDR1 is MNHEY and CDR2 SMNVEV (reference sequence). The CDR3 is made up of 16 amino acids. The CDR3 DNA follows: TGTGCCAGCAGTTTATCGACGCGCGGGACCTACAATGAGCAGTTCTTC. Its translation: CASSLSTRGTYNEQFF.

The chain combines TRBV5-1 with TRBJ2-2, with D possibly being TRBD1 (6 bases). The germline gives CDR1 SGHRS, CDR2 YFSETQ. Between the trimmed V and J ends, which lost 4 bases and 1 base, there was a span of 20 bases. The CDR3 runs to 18 residues. CDR3 region: CASSAGTPVYRNTGELFF. The CDR3 nucleotides are TGCGCCAGCAGCGCCGGGACACCGGTGTACAGGAACACCGGGGAGCTGTTTTTT.

The chain has TRBV15 and TRBJ2-7; 15 bases are a match to TRBD2. J lost 3 bases, V lost 1 base, and 13 bases had no gene match. This CDR3 has 20 amino acids. Germline V gene lookup returns CDR1 LNHNV and CDR2 YYDKDF (reference sequence). The CDR3 DNA reads TGTGCCACCAGCAGAGTTCCCCTCGGACTAGCGGGAGGGGGGCTCTACGAGCAGTACTTC. This gives the protein CATSRVPLGLAGGGLYEQYF.

The chain is built from TRBV6-1 and TRBJ2-7, with D possibly being TRBD1 (7 bases). Trimming removed 4 bases from V and 2 bases from J, with 24 bases in between. Per the germline V gene, CDR1 is MNHNS and CDR2 is SASEGT. The length of the CDR3 is 18 residues. The CDR3 loop is CASSVRHPRQGGTYEQYF. In nucleotides, the CDR3 is TGTGCCAGCAGTGTACGACACCCCCGACAGGGAGGAACCTACGAGCAGTACTTC.

The rearrangement uses TRBV27 and TRBJ1-6; maybe TRBD1 (5 bases). This CDR3 is 16 amino acids long. V lost 3 bases to trimming and J lost 7 bases, with 16 bases between them. Germline V gives CDR1 MNHEY, CDR2 SMNVEV (reference sequence). The CDR3 DNA follows: TGTGCCAGCAGTTTCCAACGAACAGGCCCAAATTCACCCCTCCACTTT. It encodes CASSFQRTGPNSPLHF.

This chain joins TRBV7-8 and TRBJ2-7, with D uncertain. Germline CDR1 and CDR2: SGHVS and FQNEAQ. This CDR3 spans 15 amino acids. Trimming took 5 bases from V and 2 from J, leaving 16 bases between them. The CDR3 reads CASSQAPAPTYEQYF. CDR3 nucleotides: TGTGCCAGCAGCCAGGCCCCCGCGCCCACCTACGAGCAGTACTTC.

This chain uses TRBV19 with TRBJ2-2; TRBD2 matches at 11 bases. The ends lost 5 bases at V and 6 bases at J; junction bases unmatched: 5. The CDR3 covers 15 residues. Per the germline V gene, CDR1 is LNHDA and CDR2 is SQIVND (reference sequence). This chain's CDR3 is CASSPLAGAPGELFF. The CDR3 nucleotides read TGTGCCAGTAGTCCACTAGCGGGAGCCCCCGGGGAGCTGTTTTTT.

With respect to this clone: This sample also contains other DNA sequences that code for the same CDR3. The rearrangement uses TRBV29-1 and TRBJ2-7, with 11 bases lining up with TRBD2. Trimming at V came to 4 bases and at J to 1 base, leaving 6 bases not matched to a gene. Germline-derived CDR1 and CDR2 are SQVTM and ANQGSEA. The CDR3 runs 15 residues. Written as DNA, the CDR3 is TGCAGCGTTGCCCGGACTAGCGGGCTTTCCTACGAGCAGTACTTC. It is translated as CSVARTSGLSYEQYF.

The V call is TRBV7-8, the J call TRBJ2-7; 7 bases agree with TRBD2. The CDR3 extends over 14 amino acids. Per germline, CDR1 SGHVS and CDR2 FQNEAQ. The V and J ends lost 4 bases and 2 bases, in that order; junction bases with no gene match: 5. The CDR3 coding sequence is TGTGCCAGCAGCTCCGCGGGGGAACCCTACGAGCAGTACTTC. Residues: CASSSAGEPYEQYF.